The 7 T cell receptor beta chains given below trace back to one sample, sequenced in a study of metastatic and nonmetastatic thyroid tumors. Using MiXCR, TCRdb re-called clones from the PCR reads. The sample includes about 16,000 clones, roughly a third of them seen just once. Prior to thyroid surgery, none of the patients had received any treatment. Sequencing was performed on tumor tissue. The receptors were sampled from a male donor with papillary thyroid cancer or a benign thyroid nodule (not recorded which). Some clones in this sample may be carry-over from other donors' samples.

Points on this clone: The CDR3 ends on some other residue instead of the conserved phenylalanine or tryptophan, so this is likely a read error. V gene TRBV6-4 combines with J gene TRBJ2-3, with TRBD1 matching 12 bases. After removal of 8 bases from V and 4 bases from J, the junction contained 4 bases not matched to a gene. The CDR3 has 14 amino acids. Germline-derived CDR1 and CDR2 are MRHNA and SNTAGT. CDR3 DNA sequence: TGTGCCAGCCGTGGGACAGGGGGCGCAGATACGCAGTATGTG. Protein: CASRGTGGADTQYV.

This clone was seen a handful of times. The rearrangement links TRBV6-1 to TRBJ1-2; no clear D gene. The CDR3 is 13 residues long. V lost 9 bases to trimming and J lost 4 bases, with 15 bases between them. Germline V gene data show CDR1 as MNHNS and CDR2 as SASEGT. This chain's CDR3 is CASRAGFLYGYTF. The CDR3 DNA sequence: TGTGCCAGTAGAGCTGGATTTCTCTATGGCTACACCTTC.

In its sample, this clone was seen once. The rearrangement joins TRBV11-2 to TRBJ2-1, with D uncertain. From germline, CDR1 is SGHAT and CDR2 FQNNGV. This CDR3 contains 13 residues. V lost 3 bases, J lost 7 bases, and 10 bases lay in between. CDR3 nucleotide sequence: TGTGCCAGCAGCTTCGGCCAGAGGAATGAGCAGTTCTTC. It yields the protein CASSFGQRNEQFF.

This clone was detected only a few times. J is TRBJ1-3 and V is TRBV6-2 or TRBV6-3; the match to TRBD1 covers 7 bases. Trimming took 6 bases from V and 4 from J; bases not matched to a gene: 6. The CDR3 is 14 amino acids. CDR1 and CDR2 (germline): MNHEY, SVGEGT. The CDR3 reads CASSLTGRGNTIYF. The CDR3 region has the DNA TGTGCCAGCAGCTTGACAGGGCGCGGAAACACCATATATTTT.

A few counts support this clone. The chain couples TRBV20-1 to TRBJ2-2, with D maybe TRBD1 (6 bases). Germline-derived CDR1 and CDR2 are DFQATT and SNEGSKA (reference sequence). Trimming stripped 3 bases from V and 8 bases from J, with 7 bases between. The CDR3 loop spans 11 amino acids. The CDR3, as DNA: TGCAGTGCTAGGGACAGAGGGGAGCTGTTTTTT. It is translated as CSARDRGELFF.

In the case of this clone: The conserved final phenylalanine or tryptophan is absent from the CDR3, which likely points to a read error. No DNA is shown, since the ends of the CDR3 on it are uncertain; the CDR3 is the one TCRdb lists. The chain carries TRBV5-1 and TRBJ2-2; TRBD1, as called in the table, went unchecked against the DNA. CDR1 and CDR2 from the germline V gene are SGHRS and YFSETQ. Inclusive of both ends, the CDR3 amounts to 15 amino acids. The CDR3 protein is CARSFDRVGSGEMFL.

This clone was observed a single time. The CDR3 does not end in the conserved phenylalanine or tryptophan, so this is likely a read error. The V call is TRBV12-3 or TRBV12-4, the J call TRBJ2-3, with D possibly TRBD1 on 9 matching bases. The CDR3 totals 15 residues. CDR3 residues: CASSLAGQGTDTQYV. In DNA, the CDR3 is TGTGCCAGCAGCTTAGCGGGACAGGGAACAGATACGCAGTATGTT.